This TCR beta chain was captured in a study of blood T cell repertoires in COVID-19. At the level of the study: Material from acute and convalescent COVID-19 was sourced from the United States, Italy and Spain.

Repertoires were generated with immunoSEQ multiplex PCR, while TCRdb's copy carries only in-frame clones and drops some. The data contain about 160,000 clones, roughly 80% of them singletons. The receptor was isolated from a woman of 80 years or more with acute or convalescent COVID-19. Sequenced material: peripheral blood.

In nucleotides, the CDR3 is TGCAGCGTAGGCCGGACAGGGGCCAACACCGGGGAGCTGTTTTTT. Protein product: CSVGRTGANTGELFF. The chain links TRBV29-1 to TRBJ2-2, with 9 bases matching TRBD1. The germline V gene encodes CDR1 SQVTM and CDR2 ANQGSEA. Germline trimming cut 6 bases from V and 2 bases from J; bases unmatched to any gene: 7. The CDR3 is 15 residues long.